This entry describes one T cell receptor (beta chain). Clones were read by immunoSEQ multiplex PCR, and TCRdb kept only the in-frame ones, dropping some. Among around 11,000 clones listed, around 70% were seen once. The data were taken from a study of OX40 agonist ivuxolimab in advanced cancers. At the level of the study: The eligibility criteria allowed prior anti-PD-1, anti-PD-L1 or anti-CTLA-4 therapy, and 40% had some.

Germline CDR1 and CDR2: MNHEY and SVGAGI. The CDR3 length is 13 residues. V shed 0 bases and J shed 1 base, with 4 bases lying between them. The material sequenced was CD4+ or CD8+ T cells sorted from blood, taken in a trial of the OX40 agonist ivuxolimab. This TCR was sampled from an adult with an advanced solid tumor such as melanoma, head and neck, liver or kidney cancer. The chain uses TRBV6-5 and TRBJ2-7; D not resolved. This CDR3 reads CASSYSVSYEQYF. CDR3 sequence (DNA): TGTGCCAGCAGTTACTCGGTGTCCTACGAGCAGTACTTC.